These 17 T cell receptor beta chains originate from one sample sequenced in a study of CD8 T cells in ankylosing spondylitis. TCRdb reprocessed the 5' RACE reads with MiXCR, giving one entry per CDR3 protein. Among 180,000 or so distinct CDR3 sequences listed, approximately 10% were seen once. Material for sequencing was blood, either unsorted or a sorted T cell fraction (not recorded which). The receptor set was obtained from a male donor with ankylosing spondylitis or in good health (not recorded which).

This clonotype was observed many times. This chain uses TRBV12-3 or TRBV12-4 with TRBJ2-7; either TRBD1 or TRBD2 may fit D (5 bases each). There are 13 residues in the CDR3. The V end lost 5 bases, the J end lost 6 bases, and 14 bases lay between the germline ends. The CDR3 region is CASSRDGGFEQYF. In DNA form, the CDR3 reads TGTGCCAGCAGTCGGGACGGCGGTTTCGAGCAGTACTTC.

The rearrangement joins TRBV7-2 to TRBJ1-4; D is possibly TRBD1 (5 bases). Deletions cut 7 bases from V and 8 bases from J, with 20 bases between. The CDR3 is made up of 15 amino acids. Per the germline V gene, CDR1 is SGHTA and CDR2 is FQGNSA. The CDR3, as DNA: TGTGCCAGCACCTACTTCGGGCGGGGGGGAGAAAAACTGTTTTTT. Amino acids: CASTYFGRGGEKLFF. Variable domain in full (rest from reference TRBV7-2 and TRBJ1-4): GAGVSQSPSNKVTEKGKDVELRCDPISGHTALYWYRQSLGQGLEFLIYFQGNSAPDKSGLPSDRFSAERTGGSVSTLTIQRTQQEDSAVYLCASTYFGRGGEKLFFGSGTQLSVL.

V is TRBV11-2 and J is TRBJ2-5; no clear D gene. From germline, CDR1 is SGHAT and CDR2 FQNNGV. The CDR3 is 15 amino acids. Trimming left V 0 bases short and J 1 base short, with 9 bases between. The CDR3 bases are TGTGCCAGCAGCTTAGACGGCACACTCCAAGAGACCCAGTACTTC. Translation: CASSLDGTLQETQYF.

This clonotype was counted ten times or more. The rearrangement uses TRBV20-1 and TRBJ1-2; weak D call: TRBD1 (5 bases). V was shortened by 4 bases and J by 6 bases, with 9 bases between the two germline ends. The CDR3 contains 11 residues. Germline CDR1 DFQATT, CDR2 SNEGSKA (reference sequence). In nucleotides, the CDR3 is TGCAGTGCTACGAGAGGGGATGGCTACACCTTC. This sequence encodes CSATRGDGYTF.

This clonotype was seen many times. The chain has TRBV5-5 and TRBJ2-3; the D gene is possibly TRBD2 (6 bases). CDR3 length: 15 residues. Germline values: CDR1 SGHKS, CDR2 YYEKEE (reference sequence). Trimming stripped 5 bases from V and 6 bases from J, with 19 bases between. CDR3 nucleotide sequence: TGTGCCAGCAGTATCTTCGGGCGGGAATCGGATACGCAGTATTTT. Protein sequence: CASSIFGRESDTQYF.

CDR3 loop: CSAPRNRATTYEQYF. The DNA for the CDR3 is TGCAGTGCCCCACGAAACCGGGCCACGACCTACGAGCAGTACTTC. This chain connects TRBV20-1 to TRBJ2-7; D gene unclear. Germline CDR1 is DFQATT and CDR2 is SNEGSKA (reference sequence). Trimming removed 6 bases from V and 2 bases from J, with 20 bases in between. CDR3 length: 15 residues.

In its sample, this clonotype was seen once. This could be a read error, since a much larger clone is one nucleotide away. The chain is built from TRBV5-6 and TRBJ1-5, with 10 bases identical to TRBD1. CDR1 SGHDT and CDR2 YYEEEE come from the germline V gene. The CDR3 contains 15 residues. Trimming cost V 4 bases and J 3 bases; bases outside gene matches: 4. CDR3 DNA: TGTGCCAGCAGCGGGGGGACAGGGGACAATCAGCCCCAGCATTTT. Amino acid sequence: CASSGGTGDNQPQHF.

This clonotype has at least ten counts. At one boundary the junction diverges from the germline segment, which might be a read error. This chain connects TRBV4-1 to TRBJ2-5; D uncertain. CDR1 and CDR2 from the germline V gene are MGHRA and YSYEKL. This CDR3 contains 13 residues. The CDR3 here is CASSQDGVWPTNF. The CDR3, as DNA: TGCGCCAGCAGCCAAGACGGAGTATGGCCTACAAACTTC.

This clonotype occurred many times. The V call is TRBV24-1, the J call TRBJ2-1, with 8 bases matching TRBD1. V lost 4 bases and J lost 13; bases outside the gene matches: 5. Germline V gene sequence: CDR1 KGHDR, CDR2 SFDVKD. The length of the CDR3 is 12 residues. The CDR3 sequence is CATSEAGGAQFF. As DNA, the CDR3 is TGTGCCACCAGTGAGGCAGGGGGCGCTCAGTTCTTC.

This clonotype was seen more than once but under ten times. The chain joins TRBV20-1 to TRBJ2-7, with D perhaps TRBD2 (6 bases). Germline CDR1 is DFQATT and CDR2 is SNEGSKA (reference sequence). There are 13 residues in the CDR3. V lost 5 bases, J lost 6 bases, and 17 bases lay in between. CDR3 protein: CSAFGGVTAEQYF. In DNA form, the CDR3 reads TGCAGTGCTTTCGGGGGAGTAACCGCCGAGCAGTACTTC.

This clonotype came up many times. The chain joins TRBV20-1 to TRBJ1-5; TRBD1 is a possible D gene (6 bases). CDR3 length: 17 amino acids. CDR1 is DFQATT and CDR2 is SNEGSKA in the germline V gene (reference sequence). Trimming pared 4 bases from V and 6 bases from J, leaving 25 bases between. The CDR3 is CSATKVRLQGGVQPQHF. For the CDR3, the DNA is TGCAGTGCTACTAAAGTACGACTACAGGGCGGAGTTCAGCCCCAGCATTTT.

This clonotype appeared many times. The CDR3 is CASSLNPWSSGYTF. Here the CDR3 DNA reads TGCGCCAGCAGCTTGAACCCCTGGTCCAGCGGCTACACCTTC. V and J are TRBV5-1 and TRBJ1-2; D call uncertain. Germline CDR1 SGHRS, CDR2 YFSETQ. V was clipped by 1 base and J by 8 bases, with 15 bases between them. This CDR3 is built from 14 residues.

This clonotype was observed a handful of times. The chain is built from TRBV7-2 and TRBJ2-7, with 10 bases aligning to TRBD2. Germline values: CDR1 SGHTA, CDR2 FQGNSA. V shed 3 bases, J shed 4 bases, and the junction held 6 bases outside the gene matches. There are 15 residues in the CDR3. CDR3 protein: CASSFSGGGQYEQYF. The CDR3 region has the DNA TGTGCCAGCAGCTTCAGCGGGGGGGGACAATACGAGCAGTACTTC.

This clonotype was observed many times. V gene TRBV5-5 combines with J gene TRBJ2-1; the D gene could be TRBD1 or TRBD2 (5 bases each). The CDR3 extends over 12 amino acids. Germline V gene data show CDR1 as SGHKS and CDR2 as YYEKEE (reference sequence). V lost 4 bases and J 12 bases, leaving 14 bases between the germline ends. The CDR3 loop is CASSRSGDGQFF. In DNA, the CDR3 is TGTGCCAGCAGCAGATCCGGGGACGGGCAGTTCTTC.

This clonotype came up many times. V usage is TRBV29-1 and J usage is TRBJ2-4; D may be TRBD1 (5 bases). The ends were cut back, 6 bases at V and 5 bases at J, with 14 bases in the middle. CDR1 is SQVTM and CDR2 is ANQGSEA in the germline V gene. The CDR3 runs to 13 residues. This CDR3 is CSVTRGFENIQYF. In DNA form, the CDR3 reads TGCAGCGTGACAAGGGGTTTTGAAAACATTCAGTACTTC.

This clonotype has at least ten counts. This rearrangement joins TRBV5-1 to TRBJ2-1; tentative D call: TRBD1 (6 bases). The V gene's germline CDR1 is SGHRS and CDR2 YFSETQ. This CDR3 contains 12 residues. V lost 6 bases, J lost 7 bases, and 11 bases lay in between. Written as DNA, the CDR3 is TGCGCCAGCAACAGGGTGGGGAATGAGCAGTTCTTC. Its protein product is CASNRVGNEQFF.

This clonotype was detected many times. J is TRBJ2-7 and V is TRBV9; the D gene is possibly TRBD1 (6 bases). The germline V gene has CDR1 SGDLS and CDR2 YYNGEE. This CDR3 is built from 13 residues. V gave up 4 bases and J gave up 4 bases, with 12 bases separating them. CDR3 DNA sequence: TGTGCCAGCAGCAGGGGGAATACGTACGAGCAGTACTTC. This translates into CASSRGNTYEQYF.